Below, 23 T cell receptor beta chains from the same sample are listed, as sequenced in a study of T cells after yellow fever vaccination. Each CDR3 protein gets one entry after TCRdb re-called the 5' RACE reads with MiXCR. The data show some 560,000 distinct CDR3 sequences, 15% to 20% seen once. The input for sequencing was PBMCs, taken 15 days after the yellow fever booster vaccination. All receptors derive from a man between 25 and 39 years old who received the YFV17D yellow fever vaccine.

The J gene is TRBJ2-4, the V gene TRBV6-5, with D possibly TRBD1 on 6 matching bases. The CDR3 has 17 residues. V lost 4 bases to trimming and J lost 1 base, with 17 bases between them. Germline loops: CDR1 MNHEY, CDR2 SVGAGI. CDR3 region: CASSSYTGSGAKNIQYF. CDR3 DNA: TGTGCCAGCAGTTCTTACACAGGGTCGGGGGCCAAAAACATTCAGTACTTC.

The chain has TRBV12-3 or TRBV12-4 and TRBJ2-5, with D uncertain. The CDR3 totals 14 residues. The ends were cut back, 4 bases at V and 5 bases at J, with 14 bases in the middle. CDR3 in DNA: TGTGCCAGCAGTTCTCCGGGTCCCTGGGAGACCCAGTACTTC. Its translation: CASSSPGPWETQYF.

The chain is built from TRBV3-1 and TRBJ2-1, with a tentative D call TRBD1 (5 bases). Between the trimmed V and J ends, which lost 10 bases and 15 bases, there was a span of 19 bases. CDR3 size: 11 residues. Germline V gene data show CDR1 as LGHDT and CDR2 as YNNKEL (reference sequence). CDR3 DNA: TGTGCCACTAGAACGGACATTCGACTGTTCTTC. Translated, it gives CATRTDIRLFF.

This rearrangement joins TRBV3-1 to TRBJ2-7; D may be TRBD2 (6 bases). The CDR3 is made up of 16 amino acids. V was pared by 0 bases and J by 3 bases, with 15 bases between. Germline CDR1 reads LGHDT; CDR2 reads YNNKEL (reference sequence). The CDR3 region is CASSQDPGTAYYEQYF. Here the CDR3 DNA reads TGTGCCAGCAGCCAAGATCCGGGGACTGCGTACTACGAGCAGTACTTC.

This clonotype was detected a few times. The chain has TRBV12-3 or TRBV12-4 and TRBJ1-5, with D perhaps matching TRBD1 (6 bases). V shed 5 bases and J shed 7 bases, with 12 bases lying between them. This CDR3 is built from 13 residues. This CDR3 is CASSLTGGQPQHF. For the CDR3, the DNA is TGTGCCAGCAGTCTGACAGGCGGACAGCCCCAGCATTTT.

V and J are TRBV4-3 and TRBJ2-2, with TRBD2 identical over 16 bases. Germline V CDR1 and CDR2: LGHNA, YSLEER. J was trimmed by 3 bases and V by 0 bases; bases with no gene match: 7. The CDR3 runs 20 residues. The CDR3 is CASSQDKGLAGGRYTGELFF. The CDR3 DNA reads as TGCGCCAGCAGCCAAGATAAGGGACTAGCGGGAGGGCGGTACACCGGGGAGCTGTTTTTT.

This clonotype was seen ten or more times. The chain combines TRBV5-6 with TRBJ2-2; D may be TRBD1 (6 bases). This CDR3 region has 14 residues. V was trimmed by 3 bases and J by 1 base, leaving 7 bases between them. Germline loops: CDR1 SGHDT, CDR2 YYEEEE. CDR3 protein: CASSWGQNTGELFF. The CDR3 nucleotides read TGTGCCAGCAGCTGGGGACAGAACACCGGGGAGCTGTTTTTT.

This clonotype was found a few times. The rearrangement uses TRBV24-1 and TRBJ1-3, with D uncertain. CDR1 and CDR2 (germline): KGHDR, SFDVKD. Trimming stripped 7 bases from V and 0 bases from J, with 15 bases between. This CDR3 region has 16 residues. This CDR3 is CATRVGSSYSGNTIYF. The CDR3 coding sequence is TGTGCCACCAGGGTGGGCAGCAGCTACTCTGGAAACACCATATATTTT.

The chain recombines TRBV6-1 with TRBJ2-5; D is unresolved. There are 14 residues in the CDR3. Trimming removed 6 bases from V and 3 bases from J, with 14 bases in between. The V gene's germline CDR1 is MNHNS and CDR2 SASEGT. The chain's CDR3 is CASSDLTRKETQYF. The CDR3 region has the DNA TGTGCCAGCAGCGACCTGACAAGAAAAGAGACCCAGTACTTC.

This clonotype was seen only a few times. CDR3 coding DNA: TGTGCCAGCAGTGACAATCGTGGTAACCAAGAGACCCAGTACTTC. Translating it yields CASSDNRGNQETQYF. The chain uses TRBV2 and TRBJ2-5, with D uncertain. The germline V and J ends were trimmed by 3 bases and 0 bases, with 11 bases remaining between them. Germline values: CDR1 SNHLY, CDR2 FYNNEI. The CDR3 covers 15 residues.

The chain joins TRBV14 to TRBJ2-3; D is ambiguous. This CDR3 spans 15 amino acids. V gave up 4 bases and J gave up 0 bases, with 11 bases separating them. Germline V lookup: CDR1 SGHDN, CDR2 FVKESK. Here the CDR3 DNA reads TGTGCCAGCAGCCCACGTCCCTGGAGCACAGATACGCAGTATTTT. Its protein product is CASSPRPWSTDTQYF.

The V gene is TRBV4-3, the J gene TRBJ2-5, with 12 bases fitting TRBD1. The CDR3 length is 16 residues. J gave up 6 bases and V 3 bases, and 8 bases lay outside the gene matches. Germline V lookup: CDR1 LGHNA, CDR2 YSLEER. The CDR3 DNA reads as TGCGCCAGCAGCCAGGGACCGGGACAGGGGGCGAAGACCCAGTACTTC. It codes for CASSQGPGQGAKTQYF.

This clonotype occurred a few times. The rearrangement joins TRBV7-9 to TRBJ2-7; 9 bases match TRBD2. V shed 2 bases, J shed 0 bases, and the junction held 5 bases outside the gene matches. The CDR3 has 16 residues. Germline-derived CDR1 and CDR2 are SEHNR and FQNEAQ (reference sequence). The CDR3: CASSLYRGRGSYEQYF. The CDR3 DNA reads TGTGCCAGCAGCTTATATCGCGGGAGGGGCTCCTACGAGCAGTACTTC.

This clonotype was detected a few times. The CDR3 reads CASSWAHERDDEQFF. The CDR3 bases are TGCGCCAGCAGCTGGGCGCACGAGCGGGACGACGAGCAGTTCTTC. The gene calls are TRBV5-1 and TRBJ2-1; TRBD2 matches 7 bases. The ends lost 3 bases at V and 10 bases at J; junction bases unmatched: 13. The V gene's germline CDR1 is SGHRS and CDR2 YFSETQ. This CDR3 spans 15 amino acids.

The sample holds many counts of this clonotype. The chain has TRBV28 and TRBJ2-7; D is unclear. The CDR3 length is 12 residues. The V end lost 10 bases, the J end lost 3 bases, and 13 bases lay between the germline ends. From germline, CDR1 is MDHEN and CDR2 SYDVKM. CDR3 residues: CATFGWNYEQYF. CDR3 nucleotides: TGTGCCACTTTCGGGTGGAACTACGAGCAGTACTTC.

In this sample, this clonotype turned up a few times. J is TRBJ2-3 and V is TRBV20-1; 8 bases agree with TRBD1. This CDR3 contains 16 residues. CDR1 is DFQATT, CDR2 SNEGSKA, per germline (reference sequence). Trimming took 3 bases from V and 2 from J; bases not matched to a gene: 10. The CDR3 nucleotides read TGCAGTGCTAGCCTTCCGGGACAGGCCCCCACAGATACGCAGTATTTT. Amino acids: CSASLPGQAPTDTQYF.

V and J are TRBV15 and TRBJ1-4; 7 bases are a match to TRBD1. The CDR3 is made up of 15 amino acids. Germline lookup yields CDR1 LNHNV and CDR2 YYDKDF (reference sequence). V lost 3 bases to trimming and J lost 5 bases; unmatched junction nucleotides: 6. The CDR3: CATSRVQGINEKLFF. CDR3 DNA sequence: TGTGCCACCAGCAGGGTACAGGGGATAAATGAAAAACTGTTTTTT.

This clonotype was observed a few times. The V call is TRBV9, the J call TRBJ1-5; a weak D match, TRBD1 (6 bases). The CDR3 has 14 residues. The V end was cut by 2 bases, the J end by 7 bases, with 13 bases between. Germline CDR1 SGDLS, CDR2 YYNGEE. CDR3 DNA sequence: TGTGCCAGCAGCGTTACGGGGGGCGGACAGCCCCAGCATTTT. Amino acids: CASSVTGGGQPQHF.

The chain links TRBV20-1 to TRBJ2-7; the match to TRBD2 covers 8 bases. V gave up 3 bases and J gave up 1 base; unmatched junction bases: 8. CDR3 length: 15 residues. CDR1 is DFQATT and CDR2 is SNEGSKA in the germline V gene (reference sequence). For the CDR3, the DNA is TGCAGTGCTAGTGACTCTAGCGGGCAATCCTACGAGCAGTACTTC. Translating it yields CSASDSSGQSYEQYF.

Regarding this clonotype: A read error may produce the germline difference seen at one junction end. V and J are TRBV10-3 and TRBJ2-1, with TRBD2 as a possible D gene (7 bases). The germline CDR1 and CDR2 sequences are ENHRY and SYGVKD. The CDR3 sequence is 13 residues long. The CDR3 DNA follows: TGTGCCATCAAGGGGGGGACGGGTAATGAGCCGTTCTTC. Protein product: CAIKGGTGNEPFF.

This clonotype was observed a few times. The chain employs TRBV7-2 and TRBJ2-5; maybe TRBD2 (5 bases). CDR1 and CDR2 from the germline V gene are SGHTA and FQGNSA. The CDR3 length is 13 residues. Deletions cut 3 bases from V and 4 bases from J, with 9 bases between. CDR3 sequence reads: CASSFGSPETQYF. As DNA, the CDR3 is TGTGCCAGCAGCTTTGGGAGCCCAGAGACCCAGTACTTC.

In this sample, this clonotype turned up a few times. The J gene is TRBJ1-1, the V gene TRBV5-5, with D unresolved. Germline lookup yields CDR1 SGHKS and CDR2 YYEKEE (reference sequence). CDR3 length: 13 residues. Trimming took 6 bases from V and 1 from J, leaving 10 bases between them. The CDR3 loop is CASTRTANTEAFF. The DNA for the CDR3 is TGTGCCAGCACCCGGACTGCGAACACTGAAGCTTTCTTT.

This sequence joins TRBV7-2 and TRBJ2-5, with D possibly being TRBD2 (6 bases). The V and J ends lost 5 bases and 7 bases respectively, with 11 bases between them. The CDR3 has 12 amino acids. Germline assignment: CDR1 SGHTA and CDR2 FQGNSA. This chain's CDR3 is CASSGTRGTQYF. The CDR3 DNA sequence: TGTGCCAGCAGCGGGACTCGCGGGACCCAGTACTTC.